This TCR beta chain was observed in a study of cytomegalovirus exposure and HLA in healthy donors. This clone occurred once. Healthy bone marrow donors supplied every sample. It was with 60 Vbeta and 13 Jbeta primers that the PCR ran. The data were produced by immunoSEQ multiplex PCR, yet TCRdb's version contains in-frame clones alone and is incomplete. The sample includes 160,000 or so clones, around 80% of them seen just once. This CDR3 spans 11 amino acids. Germline values: CDR1 SGHRS, CDR2 YFSETQ. Deletions cut 5 bases from V and 4 bases from J, with 7 bases between. This TCR was sampled from a man aged 35 to 55 in good health and CMV-seronegative. V and J are TRBV5-1 and TRBJ2-7, with D hard to call. Input material: PBMCs. The CDR3 DNA follows: TGCGCCAGCAGTCCGGGTTACGAGCAGTACTTC. This sequence encodes CASSPGYEQYF.